These 11 T cell receptor beta chains originate from one sample sequenced in a study of T cell responses to AZD1222 COVID-19 vaccine. Clones were sequenced by immunoSEQ multiplex PCR, and TCRdb holds only the in-frame ones, with some missing. The repertoire holds some 150,000 clones, with around nine tenths as singletons. Sequenced material: peripheral blood, taken 28 days after the second AZD1222 dose. The receptors stem from an adult who received the AZD1222 COVID-19 vaccine.

This chain connects TRBV30 to TRBJ1-1, with D unclear. Per the germline V gene, CDR1 is GTSNPN and CDR2 is SVGIG (reference sequence). The CDR3 is made up of 15 amino acids. V was shortened by 0 bases and J by 1 base, with 12 bases between the two germline ends. Written as DNA, the CDR3 is TGTGCCTGGAGTGTAGGCGAATTACCGAACACTGAAGCTTTCTTT. Translation gives CAWSVGELPNTEAFF.

J is TRBJ1-1 and V is TRBV5-1, with TRBD1 as a possible D gene (6 bases). V was trimmed by 5 bases and J by 4 bases, leaving 12 bases between them. This CDR3 is built from 13 residues. Germline-derived CDR1 and CDR2 are SGHRS and YFSETQ. The CDR3 coding sequence is TGCGCCAGCAGTTGGGCAGGGGTCACTGAAGCTTTCTTT. This sequence encodes CASSWAGVTEAFF.

J is TRBJ2-1 and V is TRBV27; 9 bases are shared with TRBD2. CDR1 is MNHEY, CDR2 SMNVEV, per germline (reference sequence). V lost 3 bases to trimming and J lost 10 bases; unmatched junction nucleotides: 4. The CDR3 sequence is 13 residues long. DNA for the CDR3: TGTGCCAGCAGTTTTAGCGGGAGAAGCGAGCAGTTCTTC. It yields the protein CASSFSGRSEQFF.

This sequence joins TRBV15 and TRBJ2-3, with TRBD1 identical over 9 bases. Germline loops: CDR1 LNHNV, CDR2 YYDKDF (reference sequence). Trimming at V came to 5 bases and at J to 1 base, leaving 7 bases not matched to a gene. The CDR3 runs 16 residues. The CDR3 nucleotides read TGTGCCACCAGCTCTCTCCGGACAGGGGGCACAGATACGCAGTATTTT. The encoded protein is CATSSLRTGGTDTQYF.

The CDR3, as DNA: TGTGCCAGCAGCTCACAGGGTTCTTACAATGAGCAGTTCTTC. It is translated as CASSSQGSYNEQFF. J is TRBJ2-1 and V is TRBV7-8; D is perhaps TRBD1 (6 bases). The germline V gene encodes CDR1 SGHVS and CDR2 FQNEAQ. This CDR3 region has 14 residues. Trimming removed 4 bases from V and 4 bases from J, with 11 bases in between.

The chain uses TRBV4-2 and TRBJ1-5; D uncertain. CDR1 and CDR2 (germline): LGHNA, YNFKEQ. CDR3 length: 14 residues. V was shortened by 3 bases and J by 2 bases, with 8 bases between the two germline ends. The CDR3 is CASSQERGNQPQHF. The DNA for the CDR3 is TGTGCCAGCAGCCAGGAAAGGGGCAATCAGCCCCAGCATTTT.

This clone was seen a handful of times. The rearrangement links TRBV30 to TRBJ2-3; D may match TRBD1 or TRBD2 (6 bases each). CDR1 is GTSNPN and CDR2 is SVGIG in the germline V gene (reference sequence). The CDR3 loop spans 14 amino acids. The V end was cut by 7 bases, the J end by 4 bases, with 18 bases between. CDR3 loop: CASHSRGPSDTQYF. CDR3 coding DNA: TGTGCCTCCCACTCACGGGGGCCCTCAGATACGCAGTATTTT.

The gene calls are TRBV18 and TRBJ1-5; possibly TRBD1 for D (5 bases). Trimming pared 2 bases from V and 5 bases from J, leaving 16 bases between. This CDR3 spans 16 amino acids. CDR1 and CDR2 (germline): KGHSH, LQKENI. The CDR3 DNA is TGTGCCAGCTCACCAGGTGAAGGGGCTAGATATCAGCCCCAGCATTTT. This translates into CASSPGEGARYQPQHF.

This clone was seen a handful of times. The chain has TRBV30 and TRBJ2-1; TRBD2 matches at 11 bases. The CDR3 has 13 amino acids. Trimming took 7 bases from V and 3 from J; bases not matched to a gene: 2. Germline V gene lookup returns CDR1 GTSNPN and CDR2 SVGIG (reference sequence). The DNA of the CDR3 is TGTGCCTTAGCGGGAGGGGGCTACAATGAGCAGTTCTTC. Translating gives CALAGGGYNEQFF.

V and J are TRBV27 and TRBJ1-5; 7 bases agree with TRBD1. The CDR3 length is 13 residues. Germline trimming cut 6 bases from V and 9 bases from J; bases unmatched to any gene: 8. Germline CDR1 MNHEY, CDR2 SMNVEV (reference sequence). The CDR3 is CASSQTGYGPQHF. The CDR3 DNA reads as TGTGCCAGCAGCCAGACAGGGTATGGGCCCCAGCATTTT.

This chain joins TRBV29-1 and TRBJ1-2, with no clear D. V shed 7 bases and J shed 6 bases, with 18 bases lying between them. Per germline, CDR1 SQVTM and CDR2 ANQGSEA. The CDR3 sequence is 13 residues long. The CDR3 coding sequence is TGCAGCGCACTAACCGGACGGATTGATGGCTACACCTTC. This encodes CSALTGRIDGYTF.